The T cell receptor beta chain described here comes from a study of T cell repertoires in cytomegalovirus infection. Study background: Through public TCR beta signatures, both CMV infection and matching HLA type were indicated.

This clonotype was seen at least ten times. No antigen is known for it. TCRdb ran MiXCR on the reads and lists one entry per CDR3 protein. The sample includes roughly 190,000 distinct CDR3 sequences, approximately 9.7% seen only once; the top ten take approximately 4.2%. Study-wide findings and caveats: Within the response measured ex vivo, HLA-C-restricted CMV-specific TCR beta clonotypes were dominant. Summed public TCR beta family frequency identified CMV carriers bearing the relevant HLA.

Sequenced: PBMCs. The TCR was taken from a human donor in good health (CMV status not recorded). Some clones in this sample may be carry-over from other donors' samples.

CDR3 region: CASSFDRGVNEQFF. The CDR3 bases are TGTGCCAGCAGCTTTGATCGGGGAGTCAATGAGCAGTTCTTC. The chain combines TRBV7-2 with TRBJ2-1; D might be TRBD2 (5 bases). The germline V gene encodes CDR1 SGHTA and CDR2 FQGNSA. This CDR3 comprises 14 residues. Trimming took off 3 bases at V and 6 bases at J, with 12 bases between the two ends.